The entry below describes one TCR beta chain. This record belongs to a study of T cell changes during pregnancy in multiple sclerosis. Profiled with immunoSEQ multiplex PCR; TCRdb holds only in-frame clones, not every one. The sample holds around 21,000 clones; 70% to 90% are singletons and the top ten take 20%. The receptor's source is a female donor in good health, enrolled as a control in a pregnancy study. Sequences were derived from CD8+ T cells from peripheral blood mononuclear cells, sampled after pregnancy.

The CDR3 reads CASSQAPVICGYTF. CDR3 coding DNA: TGCGCCAGCAGTCAAGCGCCCGTCATCTGTGGCTACACCTTC. V gene TRBV23-1 combines with J gene TRBJ1-2; D call uncertain. TRBV23-1 falls under the ORF class, with uncertain function. The CDR3 covers 14 residues. The ends were cut back, 2 bases at V and 7 bases at J, with 14 bases in the middle.